This T cell receptor (beta chain) is from a study of human T cells and chemical hapten exposure. Study context: Minor pooled library volume differences mainly drove per-sample TCR yield variation.

Documented time point: patch test 1, 2 weeks after DPC sensitization. Treatment here: therapeutic diphenylcyclopropenone sensitization with weekly scalp DPC. Extraction of total RNA was performed on unfractionated whole blood. Trimming removed 3 bases at V and 1 base at J, with 14 bases between. This CDR3 region has 17 residues. CDR1 and CDR2 (germline): SGDLS, YYNGEE. Study observations and caveats: Expanded TCRs grouped into significantly more large CDR3 similarity clusters than controls produced. Counts of expanded TCRs (at PT1) showed a positive correlation with patch test score.

TCRdb used MiXCR to reprocess the RACE reads, holding one entry per CDR3 protein. The profile covers roughly 380,000 distinct CDR3 sequences, with roughly 5% appearing a single time and 2% to 2.5% taken by the ten largest. In this sample, this clonotype turned up a few times. Its antigen is not known. The genes are TRBV9 and TRBJ2-6; a possible D gene is TRBD1 (6 bases). The sequences come from whole blood, collected in connection with sensitization to the hapten diphenylcyclopropenone (DPC). The TCR originated in a woman aged 45-65 years with alopecia areata. Some clones in this sample may be carry-over from other donors' samples. This chain's CDR3 is CASSGTGIRSGANVLTF. The CDR3 DNA follows: TGTGCCAGCAGCGGAACAGGGATACGGTCTGGGGCCAACGTCCTGACTTTC. The variable domain in full, with the rest retrieved from reference TRBV9 and TRBJ2-6, is DSGVTQTPKHLITATGQRVTLRCSPRSGDLSVYWYQQSLDQGLQFLIQYYNGEERAKGNILERFSAQQFPDLHSELNLSSLELGDSALYFCASSGTGIRSGANVLTFGAGSRLTVL.